This TCR beta chain derives from a study of sequential checkpoint blockade in melanoma. Germline V gene data show CDR1 as LNHDA and CDR2 as SQIVND (reference sequence). V gave up 1 base and J gave up 0 bases, with 10 bases separating them. The CDR3 has 15 amino acids. Profiling relied on immunoSEQ multiplex PCR, and the TCRdb table lists in-frame clones only, not all of them. The sample holds 25,000 to 30,000 clones, roughly four fifths seen once. Treatment reported: randomized to nivolumab then ipilimumab (arm A) or the reverse (arm B). The sequence came from a human donor with melanoma. The rearrangement uses TRBV19 and TRBJ2-7; D is unclear. The specimen was CD8+ T cells sorted from blood (inferred from file names), collected from a patient given nivolumab and ipilimumab in sequence. CDR3 loop: CASSIGWASSYEQYF. CDR3 coding DNA: TGTGCCAGTAGTATAGGCTGGGCCAGCTCCTACGAGCAGTACTTC.